This T cell receptor beta chain comes out of a study of shared clonotypes between healthy human individuals. Measured with immunoSEQ multiplex PCR; TCRdb has only the in-frame clones, and not every one. The sample shows hundreds of thousands of clones, almost 95% of them seen only once. Concerning this clone itself: Its antigen is as yet unknown.

Naive-designated CD8 cells lacked CD45RO, were positively enriched for CCR7, and omitted terminally differentiated effector memory CD45RA+ cells. Notes on the study in general: Several donors held around 5% of naive CD4 clonotypes in common.

The germline CDR1 and CDR2 sequences are ENHRY and SYGVKD. V was cut by 10 bases and J by 0 bases, with 9 bases left in between. CDR3 size: 13 residues. The V gene is TRBV10-3, the J gene TRBJ2-2; D remains unclear. Sample: naive CD8+ T cells sorted from blood. The TCR originated in a man aged 30 to 45 in good health. CDR3 region: CATRVANTGELFF. The DNA of the CDR3 is TGTGCCACCCGGGTTGCGAACACCGGGGAGCTGTTTTTT.